Sequencing of this T cell receptor (beta chain) was carried out in a study of T cells in women clearing cervical HPV infection. Concerning this clone itself: With the read ending 3 residues before the CDR3 end, the germline J gene is used to fill in that end.

V gave up 0 bases and J gave up 1 base, with 4 bases separating them. The CDR3 covers 13 residues. Looked up from germline, CDR1 is SGHRS and CDR2 is YFSETQ. TCRdb's table, derived via immunoSEQ multiplex PCR, lists solely in-frame clones and lacks some. Its listing shows just over 20,000 clones. The sequenced sample consisted of blood buffy coat. The receptor comes from a woman between 18 and 75 years old with a cervical HPV16 infection that either progressed to CIN3+ or cleared (not recorded which). The chain is built from TRBV5-1 and TRBJ2-5, with D hard to call. The CDR3 here is CASSLALQETQYF. CDR3 bases read: TGCGCCAGCAGCTTGGCCCTCCAAGAGACC. Variable domain in full (rest from reference TRBV5-1 and TRBJ2-5): KAGVTQTPRYLIKTRGQQVTLSCSPISGHRSVSWYQQTPGQGLQFLFEYFSETQRNKGNFPGRFSGRQFSNSRSEMNVSTLELGDSALYLCASSLALQETQYFGPGTRLLVL.